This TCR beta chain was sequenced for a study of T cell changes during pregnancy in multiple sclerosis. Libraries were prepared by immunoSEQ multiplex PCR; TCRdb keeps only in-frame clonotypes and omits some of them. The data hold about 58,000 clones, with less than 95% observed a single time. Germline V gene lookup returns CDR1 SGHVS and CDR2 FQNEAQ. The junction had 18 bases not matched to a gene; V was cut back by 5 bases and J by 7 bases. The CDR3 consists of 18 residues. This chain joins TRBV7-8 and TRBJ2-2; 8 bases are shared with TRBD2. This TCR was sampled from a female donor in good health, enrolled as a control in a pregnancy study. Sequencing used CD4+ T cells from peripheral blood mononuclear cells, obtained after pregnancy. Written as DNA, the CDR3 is TGTGCCAGCAGCCCCCTCCATGGAGCGGGGGCCCCGATCGGGGAGCTGTTTTTT. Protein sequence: CASSPLHGAGAPIGELFF.